This entry lists 14 T cell receptor beta chains sequenced from one sample in a study of CD8 T cells in ankylosing spondylitis. MiXCR, applied by TCRdb to the 5' RACE reads, yields one record per CDR3 protein. The table records over 20,000 distinct CDR3 sequences, about a sixth of them present only once. Material for sequencing was blood. The source of these receptors is a male donor with ankylosing spondylitis or in good health (not recorded which).

This clonotype has more than one count but fewer than ten. The J gene is TRBJ2-1, the V gene TRBV9; TRBD2 agrees at 8 bases. Trimming removed 1 base from V and 1 base from J; junction bases left unmatched: 4. The CDR3 consists of 16 residues. The germline gives CDR1 SGDLS, CDR2 YYNGEE. CDR3 in DNA: TGTGCCAGCAGCGTAATGAGCGGGGGTTCCTACAATGAGCAGTTCTTC. This translates into CASSVMSGGSYNEQFF.

The rearrangement uses TRBV7-3 and TRBJ2-1; D unclear. V gave up 2 bases and J gave up 3 bases, with 8 bases separating them. Germline V gives CDR1 SGHTA, CDR2 FQGTGA. This CDR3 contains 14 residues. The CDR3 protein is CASSLGGFYNEQFF. Written as DNA, the CDR3 is TGTGCCAGCAGCTTAGGCGGATTCTACAATGAGCAGTTCTTC.

The chain recombines TRBV7-9 with TRBJ2-7; TRBD1 is a possible D gene (5 bases). The CDR3 runs to 13 residues. Trimming left V 5 bases short and J 6 bases short, with 14 bases between. Germline lookup yields CDR1 SEHNR and CDR2 FQNEAQ (reference sequence). The CDR3 DNA follows: TGTGCCAGCAGCCCTACCAAGGGGCCCGAGCAGTACGTC. Protein: CASSPTKGPEQYV.

This clonotype has a handful of counts. V and J are TRBV7-2 and TRBJ2-1, with 11 bases lining up with TRBD2. The CDR3 consists of 15 residues. J gave up 4 bases and V 5 bases, and 4 bases lay outside the gene matches. Germline assignment: CDR1 SGHTA and CDR2 FQGNSA. In DNA, the CDR3 is TGTGCCAGCAGCAACGGACTAGCGGGTTACAATGAGCAGTTCTTC. Its translation is CASSNGLAGYNEQFF. Drawing the rest from reference TRBV7-2 and TRBJ2-1, the complete variable domain is GAGVSQSPSNKVTEKGKDVELRCDPISGHTALYWYRQSLGQGLEFLIYFQGNSAPDKSGLPSDRFSAERTGGSVSTLTIQRTQQEDSAVYLCASSNGLAGYNEQFFGPGTRLTVL.

The V and J genes are TRBV12-3 or TRBV12-4 and TRBJ2-5; 8 bases line up with TRBD1. CDR3 length: 14 residues. V lost 6 bases to trimming and J lost 2 bases; unmatched junction nucleotides: 5. CDR3 protein: CASRLQGAQETQYF. The CDR3 region has the DNA TGTGCCAGCAGACTCCAGGGGGCGCAAGAGACCCAGTACTTC.

This clonotype was detected only once. This sequence joins TRBV29-1 and TRBJ2-3; TRBD2 aligns across 13 bases. J was trimmed by 2 bases and V by 6 bases; bases with no gene match: 5. Germline V gene lookup returns CDR1 SQVTM and CDR2 ANQGSEA. The CDR3 extends over 15 amino acids. The CDR3 nucleotides are TGCAGCGTGACGGGGACTAGCGGGGCCACAGATACGCAGTATTTT. This gives the protein CSVTGTSGATDTQYF.

This chain joins TRBV7-9 and TRBJ1-1, with 7 bases fitting TRBD1. This CDR3 contains 13 residues. Germline lookup yields CDR1 SEHNR and CDR2 FQNEAQ (reference sequence). With 5 bases clipped from V and 1 base from J, the junction kept 1 base outside the gene matches. The CDR3 region is CASSRTGNTEAFF. The DNA of the CDR3 is TGTGCCAGCAGCCGGACAGGGAACACTGAAGCTTTCTTT.

The chain couples TRBV29-1 to TRBJ1-1; 9 nucleotides align to TRBD1. Germline CDR1 reads SQVTM; CDR2 reads ANQGSEA. V trimming: 6 bases; J trimming: 5 bases; junction bases outside the gene matches: 7. The CDR3 loop spans 13 amino acids. For the CDR3, the DNA is TGCAGCGTCGCGGGACAGGGAGCGACTGAAGCTTTCTTT. Translated, it gives CSVAGQGATEAFF.

This clonotype has at least ten counts. This sequence joins TRBV7-9 and TRBJ2-1, with D unclear. Trimming removed 6 bases from V and 0 bases from J, with 15 bases in between. This CDR3 region has 16 residues. Germline CDR1 and CDR2: SEHNR and FQNEAQ (reference sequence). The CDR3 region has the DNA TGTGCCAGCAGTTCCCAATCTCCGAGCTCCTACAATGAGCAGTTCTTC. This gives the protein CASSSQSPSSYNEQFF.

This clonotype has at least ten counts. The V call is TRBV29-1, the J call TRBJ1-2; TRBD1 agrees at 9 bases. V shed 4 bases, J shed 7 bases, and the junction held 4 bases outside the gene matches. Per germline, CDR1 SQVTM and CDR2 ANQGSEA. This CDR3 contains 12 residues. This CDR3 reads CSVGGQGGGYTF. The CDR3 DNA reads as TGCAGCGTTGGGGGACAGGGCGGTGGCTACACCTTC.

This clonotype was seen repeatedly, ten times or more. V gene TRBV5-1 combines with J gene TRBJ2-1, with TRBD1 matching 10 bases. The CDR3 has 13 residues. Germline-derived CDR1 and CDR2 are SGHRS and YFSETQ. The V segment lost 4 bases and the J segment 9 bases; nucleotides outside the gene matches: 4. DNA of the CDR3: TGCGCCAGCAGCACGGGACAGGGGAGTGAGCAGTTCTTC. It codes for CASSTGQGSEQFF.

DNA for the CDR3: TGTGCCAGCTCACCGATGACTAGCACAGATACGCAGTATTTT. Residues: CASSPMTSTDTQYF. The chain joins TRBV18 to TRBJ2-3; D remains ambiguous. Trimming took off 3 bases at V and 0 bases at J, with 7 bases between the two ends. Germline V gene sequence: CDR1 KGHSH, CDR2 LQKENI. This CDR3 spans 14 amino acids.

The V gene is TRBV19, the J gene TRBJ2-1; D is possibly TRBD2 (7 bases). Trimming removed 7 bases from V and 3 bases from J, with 13 bases in between. CDR1 LNHDA and CDR2 SQIVND come from the germline V gene (reference sequence). The CDR3 is made up of 14 amino acids. CDR3 loop: CASMAGANYNEQFF. The CDR3 DNA reads TGTGCCAGTATGGCGGGGGCCAACTACAATGAGCAGTTCTTC. Full variable domain (outside the CDR3, taken from reference TRBV19 and TRBJ2-1): DGGITQSPKYLFRKEGQNVTLSCEQNLNHDAMYWYRQDPGQGLRLIYYSQIVNDFQKGDIAEGYSVSREKKESFPLTVTSAQKNPTAFYLCASMAGANYNEQFFGPGTRLTVL.

This clonotype has a count of ten or more. This sequence joins TRBV9 and TRBJ2-7, with D perhaps assigned TRBD1 or TRBD2 (5 bases each). Germline V gene data show CDR1 as SGDLS and CDR2 as YYNGEE. V lost 0 bases to trimming and J lost 6 bases, with 10 bases between them. This CDR3 is 13 amino acids long. CDR3 DNA sequence: TGTGCCAGCAGCGTAGTCGGGGCTGGCGAGCAGTACTTC. Residues: CASSVVGAGEQYF.